A selection of T cell receptor beta chains follows, all from one sample in a study of cytomegalovirus exposure and HLA in healthy donors. Sequenced by immunoSEQ multiplex PCR; TCRdb stores in-frame clones only, minus some. The sample consists of about 170,000 clones, about three quarters of them appearing once. Sequenced input: PBMCs. The source of these receptors is a female donor in good health and CMV-seronegative. Each CDR3 is given with its conserved first and last residue. The order of the fields is J gene, clone size, D gene, V gene, CDR3 DNA, CDR3 protein. A D gene is named only where the DNA matches it firmly. The size field is filled for only some rows; it gives once, few, many or a size class.

j_gene: TRBJ1-2; abundance: .; d_gene: .; v_gene: TRBV7-9; CDR3nt: TGTGCCAGCAGCCATCTTAAAGGTCAAGGGGACTATGGCTACACCTTC; CDR3aa: CASSHLKGQGDYGYTF
j_gene: TRBJ2-1; abundance: .; d_gene: TRBD2; v_gene: TRBV6-5; CDR3nt: TGTGCCAGCAGTTCTATAGCGGGAGTGCAGTTCTTC; CDR3aa: CASSSIAGVQFF
j_gene: TRBJ2-1; abundance: .; d_gene: .; v_gene: TRBV30; CDR3nt: TGTGCCTCCTCCAGGGTGCTGGGCACCAATGAGCAGTTCTTC; CDR3aa: CASSRVLGTNEQFF
j_gene: TRBJ1-5; abundance: .; d_gene: TRBD1; v_gene: TRBV10-3; CDR3nt: TGTGCCATCAGTGGGACAGGAGATAGCAATCAGCCCCAGCATTTT; CDR3aa: CAISGTGDSNQPQHF
j_gene: TRBJ1-1; abundance: .; d_gene: .; v_gene: TRBV2; CDR3nt: TGTGCCAGCAGTGTTCAGGGAGGAAGCACTGAAGCTTTCTTT; CDR3aa: CASSVQGGSTEAFF
j_gene: TRBJ2-6; abundance: .; d_gene: .; v_gene: TRBV5-1; CDR3nt: TGCGCCAGCAGCATGGAGGGCCCTCAGGGCCCCTCTGGGGCCAACGTCCTGACTTTC; CDR3aa: CASSMEGPQGPSGANVLTF
j_gene: TRBJ1-1; abundance: .; d_gene: .; v_gene: TRBV7-9; CDR3nt: TGTGCCAGCAGCCGGGGGGAGACTGAAGCTTTCTTT; CDR3aa: CASSRGETEAFF
j_gene: TRBJ1-4; abundance: .; d_gene: .; v_gene: TRBV30; CDR3nt: TGTGCCTGGATCCCTGGGGGGTTAGGAGAAAAACTGTTTTTT; CDR3aa: CAWIPGGLGEKLFF
j_gene: TRBJ2-5; abundance: .; d_gene: .; v_gene: TRBV9; CDR3nt: TGTGCCAGCAGCCCAGATGGAGAGGGCCTGAGTGAGACCCAGTACTTC; CDR3aa: CASSPDGEGLSETQYF
j_gene: TRBJ1-5; abundance: .; d_gene: .; v_gene: TRBV19; CDR3nt: TGTGCCAGTAGTAGCAGCACTCAGCGGCCCCAGCATTTT; CDR3aa: CASSSSTQRPQHF
j_gene: TRBJ1-5; abundance: few; d_gene: .; v_gene: TRBV28; CDR3nt: TGTGCCAGCAGCCTGTTGGGGGCAGGGCATCAGCCCCAGCATTTT; CDR3aa: CASSLLGAGHQPQHF
j_gene: TRBJ1-3; abundance: .; d_gene: .; v_gene: TRBV27; CDR3nt: TGTGCCAGCAGTTCGACAGGTCGAAACTCTGGAAACACCATATATTTT; CDR3aa: CASSSTGRNSGNTIYF
j_gene: TRBJ2-7; abundance: .; d_gene: TRBD2; v_gene: TRBV6-5; CDR3nt: TGTGCCAGCAGTTCGGGAGGAAGACCCTACGAGCAGTACTTC; CDR3aa: CASSSGGRPYEQYF
j_gene: TRBJ2-5; abundance: .; d_gene: TRBD2; v_gene: TRBV7-2; CDR3nt: TGTGCCAGCAGCTACGGACTAGCGGGGGAGACCCAGTACTTC; CDR3aa: CASSYGLAGETQYF
j_gene: TRBJ1-1; abundance: few; d_gene: .; v_gene: TRBV7-9; CDR3nt: TGTGCCAGCAGTTCCCGGGAGGGGAACACTGAAGCTTTCTTT; CDR3aa: CASSSREGNTEAFF
j_gene: TRBJ2-6; abundance: few; d_gene: .; v_gene: TRBV27; CDR3nt: TGTGCCAGCAGTTTACGGACAGCCGGAGCCGGGGCCAACGGCCTGACTTTC; CDR3aa: CASSLRTAGAGANGLTF
j_gene: TRBJ2-7; abundance: .; d_gene: TRBD1; v_gene: TRBV10-2; CDR3nt: TGCGCCAGCAGATGGGGACAGGGAAGCAGCGAGCAGTACTTC; CDR3aa: CASRWGQGSSEQYF
j_gene: TRBJ1-2; abundance: .; d_gene: .; v_gene: TRBV4-3; CDR3nt: TGCGCCAGCAGCCAAGATGGGACCAGGGGCGGCTACACCTTC; CDR3aa: CASSQDGTRGGYTF
j_gene: TRBJ1-6; abundance: .; d_gene: TRBD1; v_gene: TRBV6-1; CDR3nt: TGTGCCAGCAGTGCGGACAGGGCCGGTAATTCACCCCTCCACTTT; CDR3aa: CASSADRAGNSPLHF
j_gene: TRBJ2-2; abundance: .; d_gene: .; v_gene: TRBV10-3; CDR3nt: TGTGCCTCGTCGACCGGGGGGACAATGAACACCGGGGAGCTGTTTTTT; CDR3aa: CASSTGGTMNTGELFF
j_gene: TRBJ2-3; abundance: few; d_gene: .; v_gene: TRBV5-5; CDR3nt: TGTGCCAGCAGCTTGGGTCGGTCTAGCACAGATACGCAGTATTTT; CDR3aa: CASSLGRSSTDTQYF
j_gene: TRBJ2-7; abundance: .; d_gene: .; v_gene: TRBV10-1; CDR3nt: TGCGCCAGCACAGGTCTAGGAGGCTCCTCCTACGAGCAGTACTTC; CDR3aa: CASTGLGGSSYEQYF
j_gene: TRBJ2-2; abundance: once; d_gene: TRBD2; v_gene: TRBV27; CDR3nt: TGTGCCAGCAGGCGGACTAGCGGGAGTACGGCGGGCACCGGGGAGCTGTTTTTT; CDR3aa: CASRRTSGSTAGTGELFF
j_gene: TRBJ2-2; abundance: .; d_gene: TRBD2; v_gene: TRBV28; CDR3nt: TGTGCCAGCAGCCTCCTCTCGGTCGCGGGAGAAGGGGACACCGGGGAGCTGTTTTTT; CDR3aa: CASSLLSVAGEGDTGELFF
j_gene: TRBJ1-1; abundance: .; d_gene: .; v_gene: TRBV25-1; CDR3nt: TGTGCCAGCAGTGAACCAGGACACAACACTGAAGCTTTCTTT; CDR3aa: CASSEPGHNTEAFF